This T cell receptor beta chain was recorded in a study of CD8 T cells in Susac syndrome. Points from the study as a whole: The relatively small number of individuals in the TCR sequencing and HLA analysis was acknowledged by the study.

Germline V CDR1 and CDR2: SQVTM, ANQGSEA. This CDR3 has 12 residues. Losses at the gene ends were 4 bases for V and 7 bases for J; bases not matched to a gene: 4. CD8+ and CD4+ T cells taken from blood had their TCR beta sequenced. The multiple sclerosis controls consisted of treatment-naive patients with relapsing-remitting disease, either stable or active. RNA was extracted with the RNeasy kit, and a quantity of about 0.45 to 1 ug was reverse transcribed using random hexamers. An immunoSEQ multiplex PCR amplified TCR beta CDR3 over 54 Vbeta and 13 Jbeta. TCRdb fed the immunoSEQ multiplex PCR reads into MiXCR, producing one record per CDR3 protein. The sample lists about 200,000 distinct CDR3 sequences, around nine tenths occurring once. Notes on this clonotype: The antigen remains undetermined.

Material: CD8+ T cells from PBMCs. This TCR came from a human donor with multiple sclerosis. This chain joins TRBV29-1 and TRBJ2-1, with 7 bases aligning to TRBD2. The CDR3 protein is CSVVLGGNEQFF. In nucleotides, the CDR3 is TGCAGCGTTGTATTGGGAGGGAATGAGCAGTTCTTC.